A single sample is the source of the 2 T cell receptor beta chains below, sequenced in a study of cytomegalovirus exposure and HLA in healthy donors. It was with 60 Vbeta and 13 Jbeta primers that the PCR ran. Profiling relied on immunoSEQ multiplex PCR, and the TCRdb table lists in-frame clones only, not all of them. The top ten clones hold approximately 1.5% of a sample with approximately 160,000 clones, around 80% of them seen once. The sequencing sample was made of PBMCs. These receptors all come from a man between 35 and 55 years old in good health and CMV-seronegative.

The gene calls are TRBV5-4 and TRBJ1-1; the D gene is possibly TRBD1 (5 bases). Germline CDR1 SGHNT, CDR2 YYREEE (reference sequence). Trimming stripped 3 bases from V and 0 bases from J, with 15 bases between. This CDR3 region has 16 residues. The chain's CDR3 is CASSSAGNPMNTEAFF. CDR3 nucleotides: TGTGCCAGCAGCTCCGCAGGGAACCCCATGAACACTGAAGCTTTCTTT. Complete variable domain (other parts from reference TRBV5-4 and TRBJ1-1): ETGVTQSPTHLIKTRGQQVTLRCSSQSGHNTVSWYQQALGQGPQFIFQYYREEENGRGNFPPRFSGLQFPNYSSELNVNALELDDSALYLCASSSAGNPMNTEAFFGQGTRLTVV.

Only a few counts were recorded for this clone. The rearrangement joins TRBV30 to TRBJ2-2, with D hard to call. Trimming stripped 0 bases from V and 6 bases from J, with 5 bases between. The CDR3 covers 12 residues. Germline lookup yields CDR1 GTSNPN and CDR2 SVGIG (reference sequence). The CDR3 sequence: CAWSVRSGELFF. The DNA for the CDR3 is TGTGCCTGGAGTGTACGGTCCGGGGAGCTGTTTTTT.